This T cell receptor (beta chain) came from a study of T-cell memory formation after mild COVID-19. Study conclusions and caveats: The second-wave clones peaking on day 37 were not confirmed as SARS-CoV-2-specific. Mostly located in CM and EM were contracting CD4+ clones, with contracting CD8+ clones located in EMRA. Clones contracting over day 15 to 85 were CD4/CD8 balanced, with later expanders leaning CD4+.

This clonotype came up many times. The target antigen is unknown. TCRdb fed the 5' RACE reads into MiXCR, producing one record per CDR3 protein. The sample gives roughly 380,000 distinct CDR3 sequences, around 27% of which show up once; about 14% is in the top ten. This sequence originates from an adult woman who had mild COVID-19 (a few samples of this study predate the infection). Cell type and time point are not known. The sample taken for sequencing was PBMCs or a T cell subset sorted from them (not recorded which).

The DNA for the CDR3 is TGTGCCAGCTCACCGGGTCACCAGGGCTATGGCTACACCTTC. As protein: CASSPGHQGYGYTF. V gene TRBV18 combines with J gene TRBJ1-2, with a weak D call TRBD1 (5 bases). Trimming took 3 bases from V and 4 from J, leaving 12 bases between them. The length of the CDR3 is 14 residues. Germline V gene lookup returns CDR1 KGHSH and CDR2 LQKENI.